A selection of T cell receptor beta chains follows, all from one sample in a study of blood T cell repertoires in COVID-19. Generated by immunoSEQ multiplex PCR, the TCRdb table keeps only in-frame clones and is missing some. Among approximately 100,000 clones, roughly nine tenths were seen once, and the ten largest hold more than 0.85%. The sample comprised peripheral blood. These receptor sequences come from a man aged 55-75 years with acute or convalescent COVID-19. Each CDR3 is given with its conserved first and last residue. Each record gives: J gene, D gene, V gene, clone size, CDR3 protein, CDR3 DNA. The D gene is left open where the match is weak. The size field is filled for only some rows; it gives once, few, many or a size class.

TRBJ2-1	-	TRBV7-3	-	CASSLTVSSYNEQFF	TGTGCCAGCAGCTTGACAGTTAGCTCCTACAATGAGCAGTTCTTC
TRBJ1-3	-	TRBV5-1	-	CASSPASAGNTIYF	TGCGCCAGCAGCCCCGCCAGTGCTGGAAACACCATATATTTT
TRBJ2-5	-	TRBV5-8	-	CASSSWDSLETQYF	TGTGCCAGCAGCTCCTGGGACTCCCTAGAGACCCAGTACTTC
TRBJ2-5	TRBD1	TRBV19	-	CASSTTGSGTQYF	TGTGCCAGTAGTACGACAGGGTCTGGGACCCAGTACTTC
TRBJ2-1	TRBD2	TRBV7-2	-	CASRPSLAGYNEQFF	TGTGCCAGCAGGCCGAGTCTAGCGGGATACAATGAGCAGTTCTTC
TRBJ2-3	-	TRBV28	-	CASSLGIGDFTDTQYF	TGTGCCAGCAGTTTAGGGATAGGGGATTTCACAGATACGCAGTATTTT
TRBJ2-5	-	TRBV29-1	-	CSVRTAGETQYF	TGCAGCGTGAGGACCGCGGGAGAGACCCAGTACTTC
TRBJ2-1	-	TRBV5-1	-	CASSLEGEGRNEQFF	TGCGCCAGCAGCTTGGAGGGGGAGGGCAGGAATGAGCAGTTCTTC
TRBJ2-1	-	TRBV3-1/TRBV3-2	-	CASSQVGSNEQFF	TGTGCCAGCAGCCAAGTCGGGTCTAATGAGCAGTTCTTC
TRBJ2-5	-	TRBV27	-	CASRLSPGSAPGTQYF	TGTGCCAGCAGGCTATCCCCGGGTAGTGCCCCGGGGACCCAGTACTTC
TRBJ1-5	-	TRBV28	-	CASSLPSQPQHF	TGTGCCAGCAGTTTACCTAGTCAGCCCCAGCATTTT
TRBJ2-7	-	TRBV7-3	-	CASSFLSSGRSSYEQYF	TGTGCCAGCAGCTTCTTATCATCAGGTCGAAGCTCCTACGAGCAGTACTTC
TRBJ2-2	TRBD2	TRBV7-7	-	CASSSRERTGELFF	TGTGCCAGCAGCTCGCGGGAGCGCACCGGGGAGCTGTTTTTT
TRBJ1-1	-	TRBV6-6	-	CASSSTRGSTEAFF	TGTGCCAGCAGTAGCACCAGGGGCAGCACTGAAGCTTTCTTT
TRBJ2-3	TRBD1	TRBV19	-	CASSIDPPGQARNTQYF	TGTGCCAGTAGTATAGACCCGCCGGGACAGGCCCGCAATACGCAGTATTTT
TRBJ1-6	-	TRBV11-3	-	CASNVKESYNSPLHF	TGTGCCAGCAACGTTAAGGAGTCCTATAATTCACCCCTCCACTTT
TRBJ2-2	-	TRBV24-1	-	CATSDLPSTGELFF	TGTGCCACCAGTGATTTGCCTTCCACCGGGGAGCTGTTTTTT
TRBJ2-2	TRBD1	TRBV9	-	CASSVGDRETGELFF	TGTGCCAGCAGCGTTGGGGACAGGGAAACCGGGGAGCTGTTTTTT
TRBJ2-1	TRBD2	TRBV5-4	-	CASSLGTGGSYNEQFF	TGTGCCAGCAGCTTAGGAACGGGAGGATCCTACAATGAGCAGTTCTTC
TRBJ2-7	TRBD2	TRBV7-9	-	CASSTRGLAIF	TGTGCCAGCAGCACCAGGGGACTAGCGATCTTC
TRBJ1-1	-	TRBV29-1	-	CSAHRVGAEAFF	TGCAGTGCTCACAGGGTAGGGGCTGAAGCTTTCTTT
TRBJ1-2	-	TRBV19	-	CASSPQASDYGYTF	TGTGCCAGTAGTCCCCAGGCGTCGGACTATGGCTACACCTTC
TRBJ2-3	TRBD2	TRBV27	-	CASSSGLAGLTDTQYF	TGTGCCAGCAGTTCGGGACTAGCGGGACTCACAGATACGCAGTATTTT
TRBJ1-6	-	TRBV10-3	-	CAISQGGDSSPLHF	TGTGCCATCAGTCAGGGAGGGGATAGTTCACCCCTCCACTTT
TRBJ1-3	-	TRBV28	-	CASIRDKPTGNTIYF	TGTGCCAGCATCCGGGACAAACCCACTGGAAACACCATATATTTT
TRBJ2-7	-	TRBV27	few	CASSSTRGYYEQYF	TGTGCCAGCAGTTCGACCCGGGGGTACTACGAGCAGTACTTC
TRBJ1-2	-	TRBV18	-	CASSPGGDLYGYTF	TGTGCCAGCTCACCCGGAGGAGATCTCTATGGCTACACCTTC
TRBJ2-2	TRBD1	TRBV28	-	CASKWTGRTGELFF	TGTGCCAGCAAATGGACAGGGCGCACCGGGGAGCTGTTTTTT
TRBJ2-6	TRBD2	TRBV2	-	CASSEVLAGGAGANVLTF	TGTGCCAGCAGTGAAGTCTTAGCGGGAGGCGCCGGGGCCAACGTCCTGACTTTC
TRBJ1-5	-	TRBV10-2	-	CASSVGGEGNQPQHF	TGCGCCAGCAGTGTGGGAGGGGAAGGCAATCAGCCCCAGCATTTT
TRBJ1-5	TRBD1	TRBV9	-	CASSPRGTVDQPQHF	TGTGCCAGCAGCCCTAGAGGGACAGTTGATCAGCCCCAGCATTTT
TRBJ1-2	-	TRBV6-1	-	CASSETGYGYTF	TGTGCCAGCAGTGAAACCGGCTATGGCTACACCTTC
TRBJ2-3	TRBD2	TRBV28	-	CASSLTTSGTTDTQYF	TGTGCCAGCAGTTTAACGACTAGCGGGACGACAGATACGCAGTATTTT
TRBJ2-1	-	TRBV14	-	CASSLTGSPAYNEQFF	TGTGCCAGCAGCCTGACCGGGAGCCCTGCTTACAATGAGCAGTTCTTC
TRBJ2-1	TRBD1	TRBV11-3	-	CASSLKGQGGNEQFF	TGTGCCAGCAGCTTAAAGGGACAGGGTGGAAATGAGCAGTTCTTC
TRBJ2-5	TRBD1	TRBV19	-	CASSLITGQQETQYF	TGTGCCAGTAGTCTTATAACGGGACAGCAAGAGACCCAGTACTTC
TRBJ2-3	-	TRBV7-2	-	CASSLGLAFDTQYF	TGTGCCAGCAGCTTAGGCCTAGCGTTCGATACGCAGTATTTT
TRBJ1-2	TRBD1	TRBV7-9	-	CASSLGTGANYGYTF	TGTGCCAGCAGCTTAGGGACAGGCGCGAACTATGGCTACACCTTC
TRBJ2-7	TRBD2	TRBV11-2	-	CASSSHPSGYEQYF	TGTGCCAGCAGCTCCCATCCTAGCGGATACGAGCAGTACTTC
TRBJ2-1	TRBD2	TRBV14	-	CASSQDRLAGYGEQFF	TGTGCCAGCAGCCAAGATCGTCTAGCGGGATACGGTGAGCAGTTCTTC
TRBJ2-7	TRBD1	TRBV28	-	CASSGTGGFYEQYF	TGTGCCAGCAGCGGGACAGGGGGTTTCTACGAGCAGTACTTC
TRBJ2-3	TRBD2	TRBV6-4	few	CASSDSASGLTDTQYF	TGTGCCAGCAGTGACTCGGCTAGCGGCCTCACAGATACGCAGTATTTT
TRBJ1-4	-	TRBV15	-	CATSRDGLGREKLFF	TGTGCCACCAGCAGGGACGGACTCGGGCGGGAAAAACTGTTTTTT
TRBJ2-1	-	TRBV11-3	once	CASSLIEEQFF	TGTGCCAGCAGCTTAATAGAGGAACAGTTCTTC
TRBJ2-1	TRBD2	TRBV5-1	-	CASSISGSSYNEQFF	TGCGCCAGCAGCATTAGCGGGAGCTCCTACAATGAGCAGTTCTTC
TRBJ2-5	-	TRBV6-5	-	CASRGAEETQYF	TGTGCCAGCAGGGGGGCGGAAGAGACCCAGTACTTC
TRBJ2-3	TRBD1	TRBV5-6	-	CASRSYWDSRITDTQYF	TGTGCCAGCAGGTCGTATTGGGACAGTCGGATCACAGATACGCAGTATTTT
TRBJ2-2	TRBD2	TRBV6-6	-	CASSRTILAGANTGELFF	TGTGCCAGCAGTCGGACGATACTAGCGGGGGCGAACACCGGGGAGCTGTTTTTT
TRBJ2-3	TRBD1	TRBV7-2	-	CASSSRMGQGIDTQYF	TGTGCCAGCAGCTCTAGAATGGGACAGGGGATAGATACGCAGTATTTT
TRBJ2-3	-	TRBV27	-	CASSLGWQADTQYF	TGTGCCAGCAGTTTAGGGTGGCAGGCAGATACGCAGTATTTT
TRBJ1-6	TRBD1	TRBV5-1	-	CASSLGQGGNNSPLHF	TGCGCCAGCAGCCTGGGCCAGGGGGGAAATAATTCACCCCTCCACTTT
TRBJ1-2	TRBD1	TRBV10-3	-	CAIRDSGTGYPYGYTF	TGTGCCATCAGAGACTCCGGGACAGGGTACCCCTATGGCTACACCTTC
TRBJ2-1	TRBD2	TRBV30	-	CAWEPGLAGNEQFF	TGTGCCTGGGAACCGGGACTAGCGGGCAATGAGCAGTTCTTC
TRBJ1-6	-	TRBV10-3	-	CAISERGRDGSPLHF	TGTGCCATCAGTGAGAGGGGTAGGGATGGTTCACCCCTCCACTTT
TRBJ2-2	TRBD2	TRBV6-1	-	CASSALSAGGSTGELFF	TGTGCCAGCAGTGCTCTTTCGGCGGGAGGGTCGACCGGGGAGCTGTTTTTT